Presented here are 13 T cell receptor beta chains from one specimen sequenced in a study of T cell responses to AZD1222 COVID-19 vaccine. Using immunoSEQ multiplex PCR, the repertoire was profiled, and TCRdb retains in-frame clones only, with some absent. Here the sample spans roughly 180,000 clones, approximately 92% being singletons. Here the sequenced sample was peripheral blood, taken on day 0 of AZD1222 vaccination. The source is an adult in good health.

The chain employs TRBV27 and TRBJ1-5, with D possibly being TRBD1 (6 bases). The germline CDR1 and CDR2 sequences are MNHEY and SMNVEV (reference sequence). With 3 bases removed from V and 1 base from J, the gap between germline ends came to 10 bases. CDR3 length: 15 amino acids. The CDR3 DNA is TGTGCCAGCAGTTTGGGAACAGGGAGCAATCAGCCCCAGCATTTT. Its translation: CASSLGTGSNQPQHF.

V usage is TRBV10-3 and J usage is TRBJ2-3; a weak D match, TRBD2 (5 bases). This CDR3 is 15 amino acids long. V dropped 4 bases and J dropped 2 bases, with 13 bases sitting between them. The germline CDR1 and CDR2 sequences are ENHRY and SYGVKD. The CDR3, as DNA: TGTGCCATCAGTGCTGGGCGGAGGTACACAGATACGCAGTATTTT. Its translation is CAISAGRRYTDTQYF.

The V and J genes are TRBV7-8 and TRBJ2-1, with 9 bases that match TRBD2. The CDR3 has 16 amino acids. With V trimmed by 2 bases and J by 6 bases, 8 bases remained unmatched. Germline V gene data show CDR1 as SGHVS and CDR2 as FQNEAQ. This chain's CDR3 is CASSLYSSGVRNEQFF. Written as DNA, the CDR3 is TGTGCCAGCAGCTTATATTCTAGCGGGGTTCGCAATGAGCAGTTCTTC. The whole variable domain, remainder taken from reference TRBV7-8 and TRBJ2-1, is GAGVSQSPRYKVAKRGQDVALRCDPISGHVSLFWYQQALGQGPEFLTYFQNEAQLDKSGLPSDRFFAERPEGSVSTLKIQRTQQEDSAVYLCASSLYSSGVRNEQFFGPGTRLTVL.

The chain uses TRBV30 and TRBJ1-5, with D hard to call. From germline, CDR1 is GTSNPN and CDR2 SVGIG (reference sequence). V gave up 1 base and J gave up 0 bases, with 10 bases separating them. This CDR3 has 15 amino acids. The CDR3 nucleotides read TGTGCCTGGAGTGCCCCCGGGAATAGCAATCAGCCCCAGCATTTT. The encoded protein is CAWSAPGNSNQPQHF.

Notes on this clone: This is likely a read error, given that the CDR3 carries no conserved phenylalanine or tryptophan at its end. The DNA is omitted, as the CDR3 cannot be located on it reliably, and the CDR3 follows TCRdb's listing. The rearrangement uses TRBV24-1 and TRBJ2-7; the table's TRBD1 call for D was not verified on the DNA. The CDR3 contains 14 residues when both ends are counted. The germline gives CDR1 KGHDR, CDR2 SFDVKD. CDR3 residues: CATNRLEDSFHKRD.

This clone has just one count. This chain connects TRBV7-9 to TRBJ1-5; the D gene is possibly TRBD1 (5 bases). CDR1 is SEHNR, CDR2 FQNEAQ, per germline (reference sequence). The CDR3 loop spans 14 amino acids. V lost 1 base, J lost 5 bases, and 9 bases lay in between. The CDR3 reads CASSLGQGHQPQHF. CDR3 sequence (DNA): TGTGCCAGCAGCTTAGGCCAGGGTCATCAGCCCCAGCATTTT.

V usage is TRBV29-1 and J usage is TRBJ1-1, with a tentative D call TRBD1 (6 bases). In germline, CDR1 is SQVTM, CDR2 ANQGSEA. The CDR3 loop spans 11 amino acids. Trimming removed 6 bases at V and 8 bases at J, with 13 bases between. This CDR3 is CSVQQGTEAFF. The CDR3 nucleotides are TGCAGCGTGCAACAGGGAACCGAAGCTTTCTTT.

This chain joins TRBV6-5 and TRBJ2-7, with TRBD1 matching 9 bases. The CDR3 is 15 residues long. Germline V gene lookup returns CDR1 MNHEY and CDR2 SVGAGI. V lost 4 bases to trimming and J lost 5 bases; unmatched junction nucleotides: 9. CDR3 nucleotides: TGTGCCAGCAGTTTACAACAGGGGGCGCATCACGAGCAGTACGTC. Translation: CASSLQQGAHHEQYV.

The gene calls are TRBV5-1 and TRBJ2-1, with TRBD2 matching over 8 bases. From germline, CDR1 is SGHRS and CDR2 YFSETQ. With V trimmed by 3 bases and J by 2 bases, 7 bases remained unmatched. The CDR3 has 16 residues. As DNA, the CDR3 is TGCGCCAGCAGCTCCAATCCGGGAGGGACCTACAATGAGCAGTTCTTC. Translating it yields CASSSNPGGTYNEQFF. Full variable domain (outside the CDR3, taken from reference TRBV5-1 and TRBJ2-1): KAGVTQTPRYLIKTRGQQVTLSCSPISGHRSVSWYQQTPGQGLQFLFEYFSETQRNKGNFPGRFSGRQFSNSRSEMNVSTLELGDSALYLCASSSNPGGTYNEQFFGPGTRLTVL.

The rearrangement links TRBV6-5 to TRBJ2-5; TRBD1 agrees at 9 bases. The V segment lost 6 bases and the J segment 3 bases; nucleotides outside the gene matches: 8. The CDR3 loop spans 15 amino acids. Germline assignment: CDR1 MNHEY and CDR2 SVGAGI. DNA of the CDR3: TGTGCCAGCAGCATTAGACAGGGGGGTGAAGAGACCCAGTACTTC. Translation: CASSIRQGGEETQYF.

The gene calls are TRBV27 and TRBJ2-5, with 9 bases lining up with TRBD2. Germline-derived CDR1 and CDR2 are MNHEY and SMNVEV (reference sequence). The CDR3 has 17 amino acids. V was pared by 2 bases and J by 2 bases, with 9 bases of the junction left unmatched. Written as DNA, the CDR3 is TGTGCCAGCAGTTTAAGCATAGCGGGGGAGATTCAAGAGACCCAGTACTTC. Translated: CASSLSIAGEIQETQYF.

The rearrangement uses TRBV7-9 and TRBJ1-1; a possible D gene is TRBD1 (5 bases). CDR3 length: 12 residues. CDR1 SEHNR and CDR2 FQNEAQ come from the germline V gene (reference sequence). The V and J ends lost 6 bases and 6 bases respectively, with 11 bases between them. CDR3 region: CASSLGDAEAFF. The CDR3 DNA reads as TGTGCCAGCAGTCTAGGGGACGCTGAAGCTTTCTTT.

This clone was found once. The genes are TRBV5-1 and TRBJ2-7; TRBD1 agrees at 8 bases. CDR3 size: 18 residues. With V trimmed by 0 bases and J by 5 bases, 16 bases remained unmatched. Germline V gene sequence: CDR1 SGHRS, CDR2 YFSETQ. The chain's CDR3 is CASSLEPGRQGLGNEQYF. In DNA, the CDR3 is TGCGCCAGCAGCTTGGAACCGGGCCGACAGGGGCTCGGGAACGAGCAGTACTTC.